These T cell receptor beta chains were read from a single sample in a study of quantifying T cell responses using KT2 cells. One entry per CDR3 protein, called by TCRdb with MiXCR from the UMI-ligation and nested PCR reads. The sample has some 48,000 distinct CDR3 sequences; 11% are singletons. Input material: PBMCs spiked with cells of the T cell clone KT2. These receptors were collected from a human donor. CDR3s include the opening cysteine and the closing phenylalanine or tryptophan. The order of the fields is D gene, CDR3 length, V gene, clone size, J gene, CDR3 protein, CDR3 DNA. A D gene is named only where the DNA matches it firmly. A clone size is listed for some rows: how often the clone was seen (once, few, many), or a class if it is expanded.

NA,16,TRBV7-9,NA,TRBJ2-7,CASSLGPREISYEQYF,TGTGCCAGCAGCTTAGGTCCCAGGGAAATATCCTACGAGCAGTACTTC
NA,11,TRBV6-1,few,TRBJ1-2,CASSVYYGYTF,TGTGCCAGCAGTGTTTATTATGGCTACACCTTC
NA,12,TRBV11-1,many,TRBJ2-1,CASSPINNEQFF,TGTGCCAGCAGCCCGATAAACAATGAGCAGTTCTTC
NA,12,TRBV7-9,NA,TRBJ2-5,CASSLGAQTQYF,TGTGCCAGCAGCTTAGGGGCCCAGACCCAGTACTTC
NA,13,TRBV11-2,few,TRBJ1-6,CASTREVRSPLHF,TGTGCCAGCACCCGGGAAGTTAGATCACCCCTCCACTTT
TRBD1,17,TRBV20-1,NA,TRBJ2-3,CSARDLPGQGNTDTQYF,TGCAGTGCTAGGGACTTACCGGGACAGGGGAACACAGATACGCAGTATTTT
TRBD2,14,TRBV7-2,few,TRBJ2-7,CASSLLAGGNEQYF,TGTGCCAGCAGTCTACTAGCGGGAGGGAACGAGCAGTACTTC
NA,16,TRBV6-4,many,TRBJ2-3,CASSDSGGDLPDTQYF,TGTGCCAGCAGTGACTCTGGCGGGGACTTGCCAGATACGCAGTATTTT
NA,11,TRBV12-3/TRBV12-4,NA,TRBJ1-1,CASSGRFQAFF,TGTGCCAGCAGTGGGAGGTTCCAAGCTTTCTTT
TRBD1,16,TRBV27,many,TRBJ2-3,CASSLRQGDGTDTQYF,TGTGCCAGCAGTCTAAGACAGGGGGACGGCACAGATACGCAGTATTTT
NA,13,TRBV3-1,few,TRBJ2-7,CASSPTGSYEQYF,TGTGCCAGCAGCCCGACAGGATCCTACGAGCAGTACTTC
NA,15,TRBV9,NA,TRBJ2-3,CASSVDPGPTDTQYF,TGTGCCAGCAGCGTAGACCCGGGCCCGACAGATACGCAGTATTTT
NA,14,TRBV7-7,NA,TRBJ2-5,CASSYGGGGETQYF,TGTGCCAGCAGCTACGGCGGAGGAGGGGAGACCCAGTACTTC
TRBD2,14,TRBV19,NA,TRBJ2-2,CASIAGGNTGELFF,TGTGCCAGTATAGCGGGCGGGAACACCGGGGAGCTGTTTTTT
TRBD2,16,TRBV7-2,few,TRBJ2-4,CASSSSGTLAKNIQYF,TGTGCCAGCAGCTCCAGCGGGACCCTAGCCAAAAACATTCAGTACTTC
NA,14,TRBV18,NA,TRBJ2-7,CASSPGYSSYEQYF,TGTGCCAGCTCACCAGGATATTCCTCCTACGAGCAGTACTTC
NA,18,TRBV3-1,few,TRBJ2-2,CASSSRSGSKKYTGELFF,TGTGCCAGCAGCTCTAGGTCTGGCAGCAAGAAGTACACCGGGGAGCTGTTTTTT
NA,15,TRBV11-2,NA,TRBJ2-3,CASSSWGRDSDTQYF,TGTGCCAGCAGCTCCTGGGGGCGGGATTCAGATACGCAGTATTTT
TRBD1,14,TRBV3-1,few,TRBJ1-1,CASSQVPGGTEAFF,TGTGCCAGCAGCCAAGTCCCAGGGGGCACTGAAGCTTTCTTT
NA,14,TRBV6-2/TRBV6-3,NA,TRBJ1-2,CASSYEGTNYGYTF,TGTGCCAGCAGTTATGAGGGTACTAACTATGGCTACACCTTC
NA,13,TRBV18,NA,TRBJ1-4,CASSQATNEKLFF,TGTGCCAGCTCACAGGCAACTAATGAAAAACTGTTTTTT
TRBD2,14,TRBV11-3,many,TRBJ2-5,CASSFSGEQETQYF,TGTGCCAGCAGCTTTAGCGGGGAACAAGAGACCCAGTACTTC
NA,16,TRBV20-1,many,TRBJ2-3,CSARDRTPASTDTQYF,TGCAGTGCTAGAGACAGGACACCGGCGAGCACAGATACGCAGTATTTT
TRBD2,15,TRBV12-3/TRBV12-4,many,TRBJ2-7,CASSLASGGSYEQYF,TGTGCCAGCAGTTTAGCTAGCGGGGGGTCGTACGAGCAGTACTTC
NA,14,TRBV7-9,few,TRBJ1-1,CASSLGGLGTEAFF,TGTGCCAGCAGCTTAGGCGGACTGGGCACTGAAGCTTTCTTT
TRBD1,15,TRBV3-1,NA,TRBJ2-7,CASSQDLTGVYEQYF,TGTGCCAGCAGCCAAGATCTGACAGGGGTTTACGAGCAGTACTTC
TRBD2,15,TRBV2,NA,TRBJ2-7,CASKGLAGALYEQYF,TGTGCCAGCAAGGGACTAGCGGGAGCCTTATACGAGCAGTACTTC
NA,17,TRBV3-1,NA,TRBJ2-3,CASSQDLWGAQADTQYF,TGTGCCAGCAGCCAAGATCTGTGGGGGGCCCAGGCGGATACGCAGTATTTT
TRBD2,15,TRBV20-1,many,TRBJ2-7,CSASVESSGMYEQYF,TGCAGTGCTAGTGTTGAGTCTAGCGGGATGTACGAGCAGTACTTC
NA,15,TRBV14,NA,TRBJ1-1,CASSVRASVGEKAFF,TGTGCCAGCAGCGTCAGGGCTTCGGTCGGGGAAAAAGCTTTCTTT
NA,17,TRBV5-4,many,TRBJ2-5,CASSLVLRTYRGATQYF,TGTGCCAGCAGCTTGGTATTGAGGACGTACAGAGGGGCGACCCAGTACTTC
NA,12,TRBV5-6,many,TRBJ1-4,CASSLVNEKLFF,TGTGCCAGCAGCTTGGTTAATGAAAAACTGTTTTTT
NA,17,TRBV7-9,many,TRBJ2-7,CASSLVGYEQGSGEQYF,TGTGCCAGCAGCTTAGTAGGGTATGAGCAGGGGTCGGGGGAGCAGTACTTC
TRBD2,17,TRBV5-6,NA,TRBJ2-2,CASSYRTSGSSSGELFF,TGTGCCAGCAGTTATAGGACTAGCGGGAGTTCGAGCGGGGAGCTGTTTTTT
NA,13,TRBV7-9,many,TRBJ2-4,CASSPREIGIQYF,TGTGCCAGCAGCCCTAGGGAGATTGGCATTCAGTACTTC
NA,11,TRBV20-1,many,TRBJ2-3,CSPPGTDTQYF,TGCAGTCCCCCGGGGACAGATACGCAGTATTTT
NA,14,TRBV30,NA,TRBJ2-2,CAWSRGQITGELFF,TGTGCCTGGAGTCGTGGACAGATAACCGGGGAGCTGTTTTTT
NA,17,TRBV3-1,many,TRBJ2-1,CASSQESTPGPATEQFF,TGTGCCAGCAGCCAAGAATCGACCCCGGGGCCTGCCACTGAGCAGTTCTTC
NA,13,TRBV12-3/TRBV12-4,few,TRBJ2-5,CASRQGYQETQYF,TGTGCCAGCCGTCAGGGGTACCAAGAGACCCAGTACTTC
NA,19,TRBV6-5,many,TRBJ1-2,CASSYPRGAGVGTNYGYTF,TGTGCCAGCAGTTACCCTCGGGGTGCGGGGGTCGGAACCAACTATGGCTACACCTTC
NA,16,TRBV27,few,TRBJ1-5,CASSPPPSRGYQPQHF,TGTGCCAGCAGTCCCCCCCCCAGCAGGGGTTATCAGCCCCAGCATTTT
TRBD2,19,TRBV5-1,few,TRBJ2-3,CASSLNVVGGTRSTDTQYF,TGCGCCAGCAGCTTGAACGTGGTCGGGGGGACGCGAAGCACAGATACGCAGTATTTT
TRBD2,15,TRBV19,few,TRBJ2-1,CASSISSGGHNEQFF,TGTGCCAGTAGTATTTCTAGCGGGGGCCACAATGAGCAGTTCTTC
TRBD1,14,TRBV11-2,NA,TRBJ2-3,CASSRTGNTDTQYF,TGTGCCAGCAGCCGGACAGGGAACACAGATACGCAGTATTTT
TRBD2,17,TRBV7-8,NA,TRBJ2-3,CASSAGLAGGLKDTQYF,TGTGCCAGCAGCGCCGGACTAGCGGGAGGGCTCAAAGATACGCAGTATTTT
NA,14,TRBV18,many,TRBJ1-1,CASSPRGLGTEAFF,TGTGCCAGCTCACCACGCGGGTTGGGCACTGAAGCTTTCTTT
TRBD1,14,TRBV29-1,NA,TRBJ2-3,CSVQSTGDADTQYF,TGCAGCGTTCAATCGACAGGGGACGCGGATACGCAGTATTTT
NA,16,TRBV5-4,NA,TRBJ2-5,CASSILGAGIGETQYF,TGTGCCAGCTCTATACTTGGGGCCGGTATTGGAGAGACCCAGTACTTC